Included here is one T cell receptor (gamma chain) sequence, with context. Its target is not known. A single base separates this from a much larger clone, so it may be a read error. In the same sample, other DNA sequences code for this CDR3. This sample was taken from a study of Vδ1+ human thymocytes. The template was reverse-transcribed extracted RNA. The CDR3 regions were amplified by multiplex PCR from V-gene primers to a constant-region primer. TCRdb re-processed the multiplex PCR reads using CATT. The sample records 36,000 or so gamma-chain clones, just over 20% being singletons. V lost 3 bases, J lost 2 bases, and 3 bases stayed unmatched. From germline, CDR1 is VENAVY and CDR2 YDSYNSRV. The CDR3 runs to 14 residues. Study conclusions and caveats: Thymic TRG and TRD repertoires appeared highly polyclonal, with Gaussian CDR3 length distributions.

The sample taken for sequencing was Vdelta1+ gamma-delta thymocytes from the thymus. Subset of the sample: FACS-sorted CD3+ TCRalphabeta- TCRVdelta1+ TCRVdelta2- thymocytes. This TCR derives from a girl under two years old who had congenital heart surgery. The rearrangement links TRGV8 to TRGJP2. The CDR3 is CATWDRSSDWIKTF. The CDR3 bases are TGTGCCACCTGGGATCGAAGTAGTGATTGGATCAAGACGTTT.